This T cell receptor (beta chain) was captured in a study of blood T cell repertoires in COVID-19. The table came from immunoSEQ multiplex PCR; TCRdb's copy has only in-frame clones and leaves some out. Of about 190,000 clones in the sample, about 84% were seen once. The CDR3 length is 12 residues. Sequencing input: PBMCs or T cells enriched from blood (not recorded which). The chain couples TRBV21-1 to TRBJ1-2. TRBV21-1 is marked as a pseudogene. The clonotype originates from a man aged 35-49 years with acute COVID-19. The DNA for the CDR3 is TGTGCCAGCAGCAATTTTCGGGGTGGCTACACCTTC. As protein: CASSNFRGGYTF.